The entry that follows covers one TCR beta chain sequence. The antigen remains unidentified. Germline CDR1 and CDR2: LGHNT and FRNRAP. The CDR3 runs to 15 residues. V shed 4 bases and J shed 4 bases, with 14 bases lying between them. The sample is drawn from a study of T cell responses to AZD1222 COVID-19 vaccine. Study in general: Pooled in the analysis were second doses at about 4 or about 12 weeks.

Study-wide results and caveats: Elevations in Spike-specific TCR breadth and depth followed administration of two AZD1222 doses. CD4 TCRs associated with vaccination spanned spike, dominating at 160-218 and 743-854. Seropositive status at baseline applied to only five to seven AZD1222 recipients.

Libraries were prepared by immunoSEQ multiplex PCR; TCRdb keeps only in-frame clonotypes and omits some of them. The sample carries 55,000 to 90,000 clones, 75% to 85% recorded once. The chain couples TRBV12-5 to TRBJ2-1; D possibly corresponds to TRBD1 (6 bases). The receptor comes from an adult in good health. Sequenced material: peripheral blood, taken on day 0 of AZD1222 vaccination. CDR3 sequence: CASGSSEDSYNEQFF. CDR3 sequence (DNA): TGTGCTAGTGGTTCGTCGGAGGACAGTTACAATGAGCAGTTCTTC. Supplemented by reference TRBV12-5 and TRBJ2-1, the full variable domain reads DARVTQTPRHKVTEMGQEVTMRCQPILGHNTVFWYRQTMMQGLELLAYFRNRAPLDDSGMPKDRFSAEMPDATLATLKIQPSEPRDSAVYFCASGSSEDSYNEQFFGPGTRLTVL.